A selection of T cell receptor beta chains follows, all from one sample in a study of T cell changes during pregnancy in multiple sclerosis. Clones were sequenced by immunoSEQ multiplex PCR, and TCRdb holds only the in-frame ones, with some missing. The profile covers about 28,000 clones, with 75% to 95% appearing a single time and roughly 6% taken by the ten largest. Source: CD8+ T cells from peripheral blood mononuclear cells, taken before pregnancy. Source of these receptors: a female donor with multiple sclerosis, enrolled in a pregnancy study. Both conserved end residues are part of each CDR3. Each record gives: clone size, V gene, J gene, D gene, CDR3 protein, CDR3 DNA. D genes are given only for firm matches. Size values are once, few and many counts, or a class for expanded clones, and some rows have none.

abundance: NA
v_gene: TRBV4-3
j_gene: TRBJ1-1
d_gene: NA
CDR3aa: CASSQPTGGNTEAFF
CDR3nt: TGCGCCAGCAGCCAGCCGACAGGAGGGAACACTGAAGCTTTCTTT

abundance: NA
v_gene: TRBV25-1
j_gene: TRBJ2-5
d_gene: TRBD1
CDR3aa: CASQGQGATLYQETQYF
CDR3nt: TGTGCCAGCCAAGGACAGGGGGCGACCTTGTACCAAGAGACCCAGTACTTC

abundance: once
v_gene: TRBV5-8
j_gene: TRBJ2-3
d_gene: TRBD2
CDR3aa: CASSQGTSGTDTQYF
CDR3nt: TGTGCCAGCAGCCAAGGGACTAGCGGGACAGATACGCAGTATTTT

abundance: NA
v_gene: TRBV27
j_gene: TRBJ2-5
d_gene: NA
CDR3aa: CASSERTGRLPETQYF
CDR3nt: TGTGCCAGCAGTGAAAGGACTGGTAGGCTTCCAGAGACCCAGTACTTC

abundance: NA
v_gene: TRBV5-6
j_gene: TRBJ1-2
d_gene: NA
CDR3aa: CASSLWGDYGYTF
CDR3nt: TGTGCCAGCAGCCTTTGGGGAGACTATGGCTACACCTTC

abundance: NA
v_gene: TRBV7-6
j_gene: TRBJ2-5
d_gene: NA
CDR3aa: CASSLIFRGQETQYF
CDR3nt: TGTGCCAGCAGCTTAATCTTTAGGGGCCAAGAGACCCAGTACTTC

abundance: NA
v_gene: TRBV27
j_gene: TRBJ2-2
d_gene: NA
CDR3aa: CASSLGFSAGELFF
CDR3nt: TGTGCCAGCAGTTTAGGTTTTAGCGCCGGGGAGCTGTTTTTT

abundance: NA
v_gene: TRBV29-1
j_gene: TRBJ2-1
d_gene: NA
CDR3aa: CSVVFGLNYNEQFF
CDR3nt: TGCAGCGTTGTATTTGGACTCAATTACAATGAGCAGTTCTTC

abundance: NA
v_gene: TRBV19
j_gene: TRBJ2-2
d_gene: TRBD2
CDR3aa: CASTGGDGELFF
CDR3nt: TGTGCCAGTACGGGGGGGGACGGGGAGCTGTTTTTT

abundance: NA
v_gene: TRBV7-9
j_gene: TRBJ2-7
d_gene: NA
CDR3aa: CAAGASPYEQYF
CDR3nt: TGTGCCGCGGGGGCGAGTCCCTACGAGCAGTACTTC

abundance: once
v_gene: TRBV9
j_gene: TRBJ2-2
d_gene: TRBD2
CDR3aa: CASSVLAGGGNTGELFF
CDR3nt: TGTGCCAGCAGCGTTCTAGCGGGAGGAGGGAACACCGGGGAGCTGTTTTTT

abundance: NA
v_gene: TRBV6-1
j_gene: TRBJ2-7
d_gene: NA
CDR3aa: CASSAPGTLFYEQYF
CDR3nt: TGTGCCAGCAGTGCCCCCGGGACACTTTTTTACGAGCAGTACTTC

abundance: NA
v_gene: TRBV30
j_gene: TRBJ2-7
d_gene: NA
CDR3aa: CAWSFGYEQYF
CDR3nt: TGTGCCTGGAGTTTCGGTTACGAGCAGTACTTC

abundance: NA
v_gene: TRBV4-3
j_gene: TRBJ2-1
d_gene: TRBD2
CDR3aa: CASSQERGLAELLGSYNEQFF
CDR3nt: TGCGCCAGCAGCCAAGAGAGGGGACTAGCGGAACTACTGGGCTCCTACAATGAGCAGTTCTTC

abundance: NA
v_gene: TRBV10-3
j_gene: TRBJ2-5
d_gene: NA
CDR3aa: CAISEPSLGGRRTETQYF
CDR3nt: TGTGCCATCAGTGAGCCTAGCCTCGGAGGCCGACGAACGGAGACCCAGTACTTC

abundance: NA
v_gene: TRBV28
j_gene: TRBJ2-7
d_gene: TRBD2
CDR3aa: CASRGAYEQYF
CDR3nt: TGTGCTAGCCGGGGGGCCTACGAGCAGTACTTC

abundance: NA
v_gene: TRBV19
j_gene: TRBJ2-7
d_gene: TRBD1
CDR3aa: CASSSRDRSYEQYF
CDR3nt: TGTGCCAGTAGCTCCCGGGACAGATCCTACGAGCAGTACTTC

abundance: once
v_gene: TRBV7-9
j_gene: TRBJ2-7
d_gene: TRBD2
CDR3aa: CASSLYWREGHHEQYF
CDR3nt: TGTGCCAGCAGCCTCTATTGGCGGGAGGGCCACCACGAGCAGTACTTC

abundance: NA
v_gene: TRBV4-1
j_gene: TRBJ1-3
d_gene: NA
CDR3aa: CASSQLGVAGSGNTIYF
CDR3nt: TGCGCCAGCAGCCAACTTGGTGTAGCGGGGTCTGGAAACACCATATATTTT

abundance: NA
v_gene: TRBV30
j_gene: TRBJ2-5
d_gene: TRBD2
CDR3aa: CAWSYGLAGQETQYF
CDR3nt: TGTGCCTGGAGCTACGGACTAGCGGGCCAAGAGACCCAGTACTTC

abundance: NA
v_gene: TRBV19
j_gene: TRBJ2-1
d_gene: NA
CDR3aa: CASSILFSSNEQFF
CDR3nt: TGTGCCAGTAGTATACTCTTCTCGTCCAATGAGCAGTTCTTC

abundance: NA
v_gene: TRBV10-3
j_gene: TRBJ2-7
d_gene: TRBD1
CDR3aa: CAISIDRDYEQYF
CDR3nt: TGTGCCATCAGTATAGACAGGGACTACGAGCAGTACTTC

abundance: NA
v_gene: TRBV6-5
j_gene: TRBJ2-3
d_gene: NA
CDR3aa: CASSSLLGDFTDTQYF
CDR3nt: TGTGCCAGCAGTTCTCTCCTCGGGGACTTCACAGATACGCAGTATTTT

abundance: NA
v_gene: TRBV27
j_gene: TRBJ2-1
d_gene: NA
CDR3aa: CASSLRQGDAYNEQFF
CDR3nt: TGTGCCAGCAGTTTAAGGCAGGGCGATGCCTACAATGAGCAGTTCTTC

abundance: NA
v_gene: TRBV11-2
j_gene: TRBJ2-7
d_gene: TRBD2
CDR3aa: CASSNGGREGSYEQYF
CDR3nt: TGTGCCAGCAGCAACGGGGGGCGGGAGGGCTCCTACGAGCAGTACTTC

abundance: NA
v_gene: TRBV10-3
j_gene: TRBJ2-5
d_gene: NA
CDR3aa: CAISEEYQETQYF
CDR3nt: TGTGCCATCAGTGAGGAGTACCAAGAGACCCAGTACTTC

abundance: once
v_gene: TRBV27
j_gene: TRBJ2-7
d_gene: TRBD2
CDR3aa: CASRPPLAGPYEQYF
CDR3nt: TGTGCCAGCAGGCCCCCTTTAGCGGGGCCCTACGAGCAGTACTTC

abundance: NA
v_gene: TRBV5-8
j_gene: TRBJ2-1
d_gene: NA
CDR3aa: CASSSSGAPQEQFF
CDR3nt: TGTGCCAGCAGCTCGAGCGGAGCCCCCCAGGAGCAGTTCTTC

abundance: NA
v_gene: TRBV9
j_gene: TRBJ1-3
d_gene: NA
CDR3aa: CASSVEAGDPIYF
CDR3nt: TGTGCCAGCAGCGTAGAGGCTGGAGACCCCATATATTTT

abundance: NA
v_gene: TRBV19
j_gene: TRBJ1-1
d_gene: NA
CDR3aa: CASSIVLWNTEAFF
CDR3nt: TGTGCCAGTAGTATAGTCCTTTGGAACACTGAAGCTTTCTTT

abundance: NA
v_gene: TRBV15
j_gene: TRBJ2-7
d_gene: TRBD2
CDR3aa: CATSRLTGLAEYEQYF
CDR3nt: TGTGCCACCAGCAGATTAACGGGACTAGCGGAATACGAGCAGTACTTC

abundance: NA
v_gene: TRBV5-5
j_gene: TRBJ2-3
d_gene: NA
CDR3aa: CASSWSPERGTDTQYF
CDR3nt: TGTGCCAGCAGCTGGTCCCCAGAGCGGGGCACAGATACGCAGTATTTT

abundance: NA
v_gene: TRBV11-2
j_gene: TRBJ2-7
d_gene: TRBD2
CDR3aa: CASSLDSSGWYEQYF
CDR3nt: TGTGCCAGCAGCTTAGATTCTAGCGGGTGGTACGAGCAGTACTTC

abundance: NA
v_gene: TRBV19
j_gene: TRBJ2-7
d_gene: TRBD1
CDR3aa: CASSHRDRSYEQYF
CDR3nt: TGTGCCAGTAGCCACCGGGACAGAAGCTACGAGCAGTACTTC

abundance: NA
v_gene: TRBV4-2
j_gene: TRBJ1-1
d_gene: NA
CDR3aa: CASSRETGGTEAFF
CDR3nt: TGTGCCAGCAGCCGGGAGACAGGTGGCACTGAAGCTTTCTTT

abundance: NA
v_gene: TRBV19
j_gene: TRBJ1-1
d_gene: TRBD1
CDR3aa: CASSMDRVGTEAFF
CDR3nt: TGTGCCAGTAGTATGGACAGGGTGGGCACTGAAGCTTTCTTT

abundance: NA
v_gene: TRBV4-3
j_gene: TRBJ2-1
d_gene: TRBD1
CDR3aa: CASSQDRGLSYNEQFF
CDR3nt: TGCGCCAGCAGCCAAGATAGGGGGCTCTCCTACAATGAGCAGTTCTTC

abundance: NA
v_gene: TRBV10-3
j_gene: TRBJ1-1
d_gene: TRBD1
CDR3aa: CAISDRGTGGGFSNTEAFF
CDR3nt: TGTGCCATCAGCGATCGCGGGACAGGGGGAGGGTTTTCGAACACTGAAGCTTTCTTT

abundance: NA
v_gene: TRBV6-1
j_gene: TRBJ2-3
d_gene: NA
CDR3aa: CASSEYQGKREYF
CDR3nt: TGTGCCAGCAGTGAGTACCAGGGAAAGCGGGAGTATTTT

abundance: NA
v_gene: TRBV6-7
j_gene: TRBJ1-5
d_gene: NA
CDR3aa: CASRLQVLEQPQHF
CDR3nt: TGTGCCAGCAGGCTACAGGTTTTGGAGCAGCCCCAGCATTTT

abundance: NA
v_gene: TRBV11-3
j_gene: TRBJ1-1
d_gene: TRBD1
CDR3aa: CASRPKGAQTEAFF
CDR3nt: TGTGCCAGCAGACCCAAGGGGGCGCAGACTGAAGCTTTCTTT

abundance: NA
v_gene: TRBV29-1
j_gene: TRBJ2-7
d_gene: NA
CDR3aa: CSVATIGTPYEQYF
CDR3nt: TGCAGCGTTGCAACCATCGGGACACCCTACGAGCAGTACTTC

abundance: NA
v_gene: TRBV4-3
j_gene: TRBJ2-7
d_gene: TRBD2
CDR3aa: CASSQLAGRSYEQYF
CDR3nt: TGCGCCAGCAGCCAATTAGCGGGACGCTCCTACGAGCAGTACTTC

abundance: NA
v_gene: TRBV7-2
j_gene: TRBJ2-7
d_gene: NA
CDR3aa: CASSSPGGAGAHEQYF
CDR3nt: TGTGCCAGCAGCTCCCCGGGGGGCGCGGGAGCTCACGAGCAGTACTTC

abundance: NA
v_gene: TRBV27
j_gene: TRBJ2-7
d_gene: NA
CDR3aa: CASSLRRENYEQYF
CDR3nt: TGTGCCAGCAGTTTAAGGCGGGAAAACTACGAGCAGTACTTC

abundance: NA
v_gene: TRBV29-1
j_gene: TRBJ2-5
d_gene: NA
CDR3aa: CSVEERGTETQYF
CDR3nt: TGCAGCGTTGAAGAAAGGGGCACAGAGACCCAGTACTTC

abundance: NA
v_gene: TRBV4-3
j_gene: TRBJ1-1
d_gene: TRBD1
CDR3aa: CASSQGTGADTEAFF
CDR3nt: TGCGCCAGCAGCCAAGGGACAGGGGCGGACACTGAAGCTTTCTTT

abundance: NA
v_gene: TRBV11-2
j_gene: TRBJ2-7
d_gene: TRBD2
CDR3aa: CASSLNRPSGAYEQYF
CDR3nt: TGTGCCAGCAGCTTAAACCGGCCTAGCGGGGCCTACGAGCAGTACTTC

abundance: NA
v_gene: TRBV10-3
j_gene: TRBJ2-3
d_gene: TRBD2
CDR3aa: CATGLAGPHTQYF
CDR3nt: TGTGCCACAGGACTAGCGGGACCCCATACGCAGTATTTT

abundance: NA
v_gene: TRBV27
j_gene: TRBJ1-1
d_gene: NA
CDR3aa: CASSFWQGQNTEAFF
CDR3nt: TGTGCCAGCAGTTTTTGGCAGGGGCAGAACACTGAAGCTTTCTTT

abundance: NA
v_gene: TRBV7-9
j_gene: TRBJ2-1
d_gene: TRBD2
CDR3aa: CASSQGLVYEQFF
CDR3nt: TGTGCCAGCAGCCAGGGACTAGTCTATGAGCAGTTCTTC

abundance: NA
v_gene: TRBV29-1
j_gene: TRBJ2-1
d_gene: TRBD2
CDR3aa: CSVESGGNNEQFF
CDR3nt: TGCAGCGTTGAATCGGGAGGGAACAATGAGCAGTTCTTC

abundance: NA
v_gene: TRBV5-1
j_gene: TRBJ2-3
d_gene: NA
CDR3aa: CASSILPGNTDTQYF
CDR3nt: TGCGCCAGCAGCATCTTGCCGGGAAACACAGATACGCAGTATTTT